The 18 T cell receptor beta chains below come from one sample, sequenced in a study of naive and memory T cell subsets. Two oligonucleotides, mixed equimolar, formed the beta constant-region primer covering TRBC1 and TRBC2. Each CDR3 protein gets one entry after TCRdb re-called the UMI-ligation and nested PCR reads with MiXCR. The sample carries around 160,000 distinct CDR3 sequences, approximately 15% recorded once. Sequencing was done on a sample of naive CD4+ T cells from blood. Source of these receptors: a human donor in good health.

This chain uses TRBV11-2 with TRBJ2-3; D tentatively fits TRBD1 or TRBD2 (5 bases each). This CDR3 spans 13 amino acids. Germline V gives CDR1 SGHAT, CDR2 FQNNGV. V lost 6 bases to trimming and J lost 6 bases, with 13 bases between them. The CDR3 coding sequence is TGTGCCAGCAGGTTTCAAGGGGAGGATACGCAGTATTTT. It translates to CASRFQGEDTQYF.

This clonotype has a count of ten or more. The gene calls are TRBV14 and TRBJ2-7; 7 nucleotides line up with TRBD1. Germline V CDR1 and CDR2: SGHDN, FVKESK. This CDR3 region has 13 residues. V shed 4 bases, J shed 3 bases, and the junction held 3 bases outside the gene matches. The chain's CDR3 is CASSRTGGYEQYF. CDR3 nucleotides: TGTGCCAGCAGCCGGACAGGAGGCTACGAGCAGTACTTC.

J is TRBJ2-2 and V is TRBV28; no clear D. The CDR3 is made up of 12 amino acids. Germline CDR1 MDHEN, CDR2 SYDVKM. The V gene lost 6 bases and the J gene lost 4 bases, with 6 bases spanning the gap. The CDR3 region has the DNA TGTGCCAGCAGAGAGAGCACCGGGGAGCTGTTTTTT. Its protein product is CASRESTGELFF.

The chain has TRBV15 and TRBJ1-5; D ambiguous. Germline assignment: CDR1 LNHNV and CDR2 YYDKDF (reference sequence). Trimming stripped 0 bases from V and 4 bases from J, with 13 bases between. The CDR3 is 16 residues long. The DNA for the CDR3 is TGTGCCACCAGCAGAGAGAGGAGCGTATGGAATCAGCCCCAGCATTTT. The encoded protein is CATSRERSVWNQPQHF.

This clonotype was seen more than once but under ten times. This sequence joins TRBV20-1 and TRBJ1-5, with 7 bases identical to TRBD1. The CDR3 is made up of 17 amino acids. J lost 0 bases, V lost 2 bases, and 10 bases had no gene match. In germline, CDR1 is DFQATT, CDR2 SNEGSKA (reference sequence). CDR3 nucleotides: TGCAGTGCTAGAAAAGCTAGGGACAGCCATAGCAATCAGCCCCAGCATTTT. Amino acids: CSARKARDSHSNQPQHF.

This clonotype was detected a few times. The V and J genes are TRBV28 and TRBJ1-4; D not resolved. CDR3 length equals 10 residues. V was clipped by 10 bases and J by 5 bases, with 5 bases between them. Germline V gene lookup returns CDR1 MDHEN and CDR2 SYDVKM. The CDR3 is CATGNEKLFF. CDR3 bases: TGTGCCACGGGGAATGAAAAACTGTTTTTT. Complete variable domain (other parts from reference TRBV28 and TRBJ1-4): DVKVTQSSRYLVKRTGEKVFLECVQDMDHENMFWYRQDPGLGLRLIYFSYDVKMKEKGDIPEGYSVSREKKERFSLILESASTNQTSMYLCATGNEKLFFGSGTQLSVL.

A few counts support this clonotype. The V gene is TRBV7-9, the J gene TRBJ2-6, with D perhaps TRBD1 or TRBD2 (6 bases each). This CDR3 comprises 15 residues. Germline V CDR1 and CDR2: SEHNR, FQNEAQ (reference sequence). The V end lost 5 bases, the J end lost 4 bases, and 12 bases lay between the germline ends. The CDR3 DNA reads as TGTGCCAGCAGCGTTCGGGGGCGCGGGGCCAACGTCCTGACTTTC. Its translation: CASSVRGRGANVLTF.

J is TRBJ2-7 and V is TRBV7-2; 10 nucleotides agree with TRBD1. The CDR3 spans 15 residues. The trim removed 5 bases at V and 4 bases at J, leaving 8 bases unmatched. CDR1 SGHTA and CDR2 FQGNSA come from the germline V gene. CDR3 sequence reads: CASSAAGTGAYEQYF. CDR3 in DNA: TGTGCCAGCAGCGCCGCCGGGACAGGGGCGTACGAGCAGTACTTC.

Only a few counts were recorded for this clonotype. The J gene is TRBJ1-1, the V gene TRBV5-1, with 7 nucleotides matching TRBD1. Germline V gene data show CDR1 as SGHRS and CDR2 as YFSETQ. The CDR3 covers 16 residues. V was pared by 0 bases and J by 0 bases, with 5 bases of the junction left unmatched. The chain's CDR3 is CASSLAGQAMNTEAFF. The CDR3 bases are TGCGCCAGCAGCTTGGCAGGACAGGCCATGAACACTGAAGCTTTCTTT.

This sequence joins TRBV6-1 and TRBJ2-5; either TRBD1 or TRBD2 may fit D (5 bases each). V was trimmed by 5 bases and J by 8 bases, leaving 18 bases between them. Germline V gene sequence: CDR1 MNHNS, CDR2 SASEGT. CDR3 size: 14 residues. In nucleotides, the CDR3 is TGTGCCAGCAGTCCTCCGGGACGGCGAGGCACCCAGTACTTC. Its translation is CASSPPGRRGTQYF.

J is TRBJ2-2 and V is TRBV7-9; D is uncertain. V lost 2 bases, J lost 3 bases, and 7 bases lay in between. CDR3 length equals 14 residues. Germline values: CDR1 SEHNR, CDR2 FQNEAQ (reference sequence). The CDR3 spells CASSLIAYTGELFF. CDR3 DNA: TGTGCCAGCAGCTTAATTGCGTACACCGGGGAGCTGTTTTTT. Combining the CDR3 with reference TRBV7-9 and TRBJ2-2 gives the whole variable domain DTGVSQNPRHKITKRGQNVTFRCDPISEHNRLYWYRQTLGQGPEFLTYFQNEAQLEKSRLLSDRFSAERPKGSFSTLEIQRTEQGDSAMYLCASSLIAYTGELFFGEGSRLTVL.

The chain has TRBV25-1 and TRBJ2-5; unclear D gene. This CDR3 has 13 residues. Germline lookup yields CDR1 MGHDK and CDR2 SYGVNS. The V end lost 8 bases, the J end lost 2 bases, and 12 bases lay between the germline ends. The CDR3 nucleotides are TGTGCCAGCGCTCCGAGGCCTCAAGAGACCCAGTACTTC. Translating gives CASAPRPQETQYF.

Only a few counts were recorded for this clonotype. CDR3 amino acids: CSVEWGGRGDIQYF. The CDR3 nucleotides are TGCAGCGTTGAATGGGGGGGCCGCGGAGACATTCAGTACTTC. This chain connects TRBV29-1 to TRBJ2-4, with a tentative D call TRBD2 (7 bases). The CDR3 has 14 amino acids. Trimming took 2 bases from V and 8 from J, leaving 16 bases between them. The germline gives CDR1 SQVTM, CDR2 ANQGSEA.

In this sample, this clonotype turned up a few times. The J gene is TRBJ2-7, the V gene TRBV28; D ambiguous. V was shortened by 8 bases and J by 3 bases, with 2 bases between the two germline ends. The CDR3 contains 9 residues. CDR1 is MDHEN, CDR2 SYDVKM, per germline. The CDR3 bases are TGTGCCAGCGGCTACGAGCAGTACTTC. It yields the protein CASGYEQYF. The full variable domain, completed using reference TRBV28 and TRBJ2-7, is DVKVTQSSRYLVKRTGEKVFLECVQDMDHENMFWYRQDPGLGLRLIYFSYDVKMKEKGDIPEGYSVSREKKERFSLILESASTNQTSMYLCASGYEQYFGPGTRLTVT.

The chain recombines TRBV24-1 with TRBJ1-5; D remains unclear. The CDR3 loop spans 13 amino acids. Germline values: CDR1 KGHDR, CDR2 SFDVKD. Trimming shortened V by 9 bases and J by 7 bases, and 15 bases separated the two germline ends. The CDR3 sequence: CATRAAFGQPQHF. The CDR3 DNA is TGTGCCACCCGGGCCGCGTTCGGCCAGCCCCAGCATTTT.

This clonotype was picked up many times. V is TRBV3-1 and J is TRBJ2-4, with no clear D. Germline assignment: CDR1 LGHDT and CDR2 YNNKEL (reference sequence). The CDR3 extends over 12 amino acids. V was cut by 1 base and J by 7 bases, with 5 bases left in between. CDR3 protein: CASSQVPNIQYF. The CDR3, as DNA: TGTGCCAGCAGCCAAGTTCCGAACATTCAGTACTTC.

In its sample, this clonotype was seen a few times. The genes are TRBV29-1 and TRBJ2-1; 8 positions match TRBD2. Germline CDR1 reads SQVTM; CDR2 reads ANQGSEA. V lost 8 bases and J lost 7; bases outside the gene matches: 7. CDR3 size: 12 residues. For the CDR3, the DNA is TGCAGCCAACTCGGGGGGGCGAATGAGCAGTTCTTC. Its translation: CSQLGGANEQFF.

The CDR3 DNA is TGTGCCAGCAGCTCGGTGGGCAATCAGCCCCAGCATTTT. Residues: CASSSVGNQPQHF. The chain employs TRBV7-9 and TRBJ1-5; D not resolved. CDR3 length: 13 amino acids. CDR1 is SEHNR, CDR2 FQNEAQ, per germline (reference sequence). Trimming pared 4 bases from V and 2 bases from J, leaving 6 bases between. Combining the CDR3 with reference TRBV7-9 and TRBJ1-5 gives the whole variable domain DTGVSQNPRHKITKRGQNVTFRCDPISEHNRLYWYRQTLGQGPEFLTYFQNEAQLEKSRLLSDRFSAERPKGSFSTLEIQRTEQGDSAMYLCASSSVGNQPQHFGDGTRLSIL.